This T cell receptor beta chain was recovered during a study of T cell responses to AZD1222 COVID-19 vaccine. Germline V gene sequence: CDR1 SGHRS, CDR2 YFSETQ. This CDR3 has 13 amino acids. V was clipped by 3 bases and J by 5 bases; unmatched bases: 5. Assay: immunoSEQ multiplex PCR; the TCRdb copy retains only in-frame clones and omits some. Of 130,000 to 150,000 clones listed, roughly 92% are singletons. A note on this clone: Antigen unknown.

General study findings and limits: Per reports, nearly half of all spike-specific TCRs target regions that are unmutated in variants. After the peak T cell response, and only then, were repertoires sampled.

V is TRBV5-1 and J is TRBJ2-7; 7 bases are a match to TRBD2. The TCR originated in an adult in good health. Sequencing used peripheral blood, obtained on day 0 of AZD1222 vaccination. This CDR3 reads CASSWREMDEQYF. In DNA, the CDR3 is TGCGCCAGCAGCTGGCGGGAGATGGACGAGCAGTACTTC. The full variable domain, its missing parts supplied by reference TRBV5-1 and TRBJ2-7, is KAGVTQTPRYLIKTRGQQVTLSCSPISGHRSVSWYQQTPGQGLQFLFEYFSETQRNKGNFPGRFSGRQFSNSRSEMNVSTLELGDSALYLCASSWREMDEQYFGPGTRLTVT.